What follows describes a single TCR beta chain. Treatment: randomized to nivolumab then ipilimumab (arm A) or the reverse (arm B). No patient had prior DNA-damaging chemotherapy. The entry originates in a study of sequential checkpoint blockade in melanoma. In the study overall: TCRβ was sequenced from DNA of 91 pretreatment tumors. Around 21 patients had tumor biopsies before treatment and at week 13.

Germline V gene sequence: CDR1 SGHNT, CDR2 YENEEA. The length of the CDR3 is 18 residues. Trimming removed 2 bases from V and 0 bases from J, with 17 bases in between. Only in-frame clones appear in the TCRdb table, and some are missing; sequencing was by immunoSEQ multiplex PCR. The table has some 5,000 clones, about 20% seen once. The receptor was isolated from a human donor with melanoma. The starting material was tumor tissue (inferred from file names), obtained from a patient given nivolumab and ipilimumab in sequence. V is TRBV11-3 and J is TRBJ1-3; a possible D gene is TRBD1 (5 bases). This CDR3 is CASSLNPQGINSGNTIYF. The DNA for the CDR3 is TGTGCCAGCAGCTTAAATCCGCAGGGAATTAACTCTGGAAACACCATATATTTT. Together with reference TRBV11-3 and TRBJ1-3, the CDR3 gives the full variable domain: EAGVVQSPRYKIIEKKQPVAFWCNPISGHNTLYWYLQNLGQGPELLIRYENEEAVDDSQLPKDRFSAERLKGVDSTLKIQPAELGDSAVYLCASSLNPQGINSGNTIYFGEGSWLTVV.